One and the same sample provided the 10 T cell receptor beta chains below, sequenced in a study of shared clonotypes between healthy human individuals. Measured with immunoSEQ multiplex PCR; TCRdb has only the in-frame clones, and not every one. The repertoire holds 1 million to 1.2 million clones, with roughly 80% as singletons. Sequencing input: memory CD4+ T cells from PBMCs. Subset described: CD45RA-negative fraction. All receptors come from a man aged 18 to 30 in good health. Some clones in this sample may be carry-over from other donors' samples.

This chain joins TRBV5-1 and TRBJ2-2; TRBD1 matches at 12 bases. J gave up 4 bases and V 7 bases, and 5 bases lay outside the gene matches. The CDR3 runs 15 residues. CDR1 and CDR2 from the germline V gene are SGHRS and YFSETQ. The CDR3 DNA reads TGCGCCAGCCATACGGGACAGGGGGCCACCGGGGAGCTGTTTTTT. As protein: CASHTGQGATGELFF.

The chain combines TRBV10-3 with TRBJ1-1; no clear D gene. V dropped 4 bases and J dropped 0 bases, with 12 bases sitting between them. Germline lookup yields CDR1 ENHRY and CDR2 SYGVKD. There are 15 residues in the CDR3. This chain's CDR3 is CAISGSGLMNTEAFF. The CDR3 nucleotides are TGTGCCATCAGTGGTTCCGGGCTGATGAACACTGAAGCTTTCTTT.

V and J are TRBV28 and TRBJ1-2, with 9 bases aligning to TRBD1. J lost 1 base, V lost 2 bases, and 5 bases had no gene match. The CDR3 consists of 16 residues. The germline gives CDR1 MDHEN, CDR2 SYDVKM. The CDR3 loop reads CASSLNRGRSNYGYTF. The CDR3 DNA reads as TGTGCCAGCAGTTTAAACAGGGGGCGAAGTAACTATGGCTACACCTTC.

The count of this clone is one. This chain links TRBV5-4 with TRBJ2-7; possibly TRBD1 or TRBD2 for D (5 bases each). Germline-derived CDR1 and CDR2 are SGHNT and YYREEE (reference sequence). Trimming took 0 bases from V and 5 from J, leaving 15 bases between them. This CDR3 is 15 amino acids long. CDR3 DNA: TGTGCCAGCAGCTTGGGGGACCCGAACCCCCACGAGCAGTACTTC. Its protein is CASSLGDPNPHEQYF.

The chain recombines TRBV5-1 with TRBJ2-3, with D hard to call. The closer fit of TRBJ1-5 to the DNA end suggests the J call may be wrong. Germline V gives CDR1 SGHRS, CDR2 YFSETQ. The CDR3 contains 15 residues. The CDR3 sequence is CASSLDAGGADTQHF. CDR3 DNA sequence: TGCGCCAGCAGCTTGGATGCCGGAGGCGCAGATACGCAGCATTTT.

The J gene is TRBJ2-2, the V gene TRBV5-6, with a tentative D call TRBD1 (6 bases). In germline, CDR1 is SGHDT, CDR2 YYEEEE. The V end lost 0 bases, the J end lost 5 bases, and 11 bases lay between the germline ends. CDR3 length: 15 amino acids. CDR3 sequence: CASSLAPRGTGELFF. The CDR3 DNA sequence: TGTGCCAGCAGCTTGGCCCCCAGGGGAACCGGGGAGCTGTTTTTT.

This sequence joins TRBV4-2 and TRBJ1-1; no clear D. Germline CDR1 reads LGHNA; CDR2 reads YNFKEQ. The CDR3 has 14 amino acids. V lost 0 bases, J lost 6 bases, and 11 bases lay in between. The CDR3 spells CASSQDTEGSEAFF. For the CDR3, the DNA is TGTGCCAGCAGCCAAGATACTGAAGGGTCTGAAGCTTTCTTT.

The rearrangement joins TRBV30 to TRBJ2-1, with D uncertain. The V gene's germline CDR1 is GTSNPN and CDR2 SVGIG (reference sequence). V dropped 0 bases and J dropped 4 bases, with 7 bases sitting between them. The CDR3 is 13 amino acids. The CDR3 coding sequence is TGTGCCTGGAGTGTTGGAAGATACAATGAGCAGTTCTTC. This codes for CAWSVGRYNEQFF.

The chain links TRBV7-8 to TRBJ2-7, with 9 bases fitting TRBD2. The germline V gene encodes CDR1 SGHVS and CDR2 FQNEAQ. This CDR3 is 16 amino acids long. J lost 1 base, V lost 5 bases, and 9 bases had no gene match. The DNA for the CDR3 is TGTGCCAGCAGCCCCTCCGCGACTAGCGGATCCTACGAGCAGTACTTC. Residues: CASSPSATSGSYEQYF.

This sequence joins TRBV5-1 and TRBJ1-2, with D uncertain. V lost 3 bases to trimming and J lost 2 bases, with 20 bases between them. This CDR3 has 17 amino acids. Germline V CDR1 and CDR2: SGHRS, YFSETQ. CDR3 nucleotides: TGCGCCAGCAGCTCGGACGGGTCCCCGGCGCAGAACTATGGCTACACCTTC. This gives the protein CASSSDGSPAQNYGYTF.